A single sample is the source of the 9 T cell receptor beta chains below, sequenced in a study of PD-L1 blockade in urothelial cancer (dated by TCRdb to 2017 to 2019). The receptor library was made with the immunoSEQ multiplex PCR assay. The source is immuneACCESS, and TCRdb retained only in-frame sequences with V and J called. Part of the clones is not carried over; for the studies checked, unresolved V genes explain less than half of this, and the remainder is unexplained. Counted in this sample were 50,000 to 65,000 clones; nearly 85% of them appeared once. The ten largest make up 5.5% to 7.5% of the sample. Sequences were derived from PBMCs, sampled around atezolizumab (anti-PD-L1) treatment. These receptors were obtained from a man aged 40-49 years with urothelial cancer.

This clone was seen once. This rearrangement joins TRBV28 to TRBJ2-7; 8 positions match TRBD2. The CDR3 is 13 amino acids. Germline V gene data show CDR1 as MDHEN and CDR2 as SYDVKM. J gave up 5 bases and V 5 bases, and 5 bases lay outside the gene matches. DNA of the CDR3: TGTGCCAGCAGTGAGCGGGGGAGGGACGAGCAGTACTTC. Protein: CASSERGRDEQYF.

V and J are TRBV7-2 and TRBJ2-3, with 11 nucleotides matching TRBD2. The CDR3 spans 12 residues. Germline V gene sequence: CDR1 SGHTA, CDR2 FQGNSA. The CDR3 DNA reads as TGTGCTAGCGGGAGGGCCGTGAATACGCAGTATTTT. Translation gives CASGRAVNTQYF.

This chain uses TRBV18 with TRBJ1-4; 7 bases map to TRBD1. This CDR3 has 12 residues. Germline values: CDR1 KGHSH, CDR2 LQKENI. V lost 7 bases to trimming and J lost 15 bases; unmatched junction nucleotides: 11. CDR3 sequence: CASFVPGGQMFF. For the CDR3, the DNA is TGTGCCAGCTTTGTTCCAGGGGGACAGATGTTTTTT.

The genes are TRBV2 and TRBJ1-1; tentative D call: TRBD1 (6 bases). Germline values: CDR1 SNHLY, CDR2 FYNNEI. CDR3 length: 14 residues. Trimming removed 7 bases from V and 6 bases from J, with 18 bases in between. The CDR3 protein is CASTRGQSGAEAFF. CDR3 bases: TGTGCCAGCACCCGAGGACAGAGTGGGGCTGAAGCTTTCTTT. The full variable domain, with the rest looked up from reference TRBV2 and TRBJ1-1, is EPEVTQTPSHQVTQMGQEVILRCVPISNHLYFYWYRQILGQKVEFLVSFYNNEISEKSEIFDDQFSVERPDGSNFTLKIRSTKLEDSAMYFCASTRGQSGAEAFFGQGTRLTVV.

The rearrangement links TRBV19 to TRBJ1-1; D ambiguous. This CDR3 spans 12 amino acids. Germline CDR1 LNHDA, CDR2 SQIVND (reference sequence). Trimming took 10 bases from V and 8 from J, leaving 17 bases between them. The CDR3 nucleotides are TGTGCCATAAAAAACCCCCCGGGGGAAGCTTTCTTT. This translates into CAIKNPPGEAFF.

The V call is TRBV7-6, the J call TRBJ2-1; TRBD2 is a possible D gene (6 bases). V lost 5 bases and J 8 bases, leaving 19 bases between the germline ends. The length of the CDR3 is 15 residues. Germline V gives CDR1 SGHVS, CDR2 FNYEAQ. In nucleotides, the CDR3 is TGTGCCAGCAGCCCGGGGGAAGCCGATATGTATGAGCAGTTCTTC. It encodes CASSPGEADMYEQFF.

This clone was detected once. This CDR3 reads CASSGTGTGGHYSYEQYF. The CDR3 region has the DNA TGTGCCAGCAGCGGGACCGGGACAGGGGGCCACTACTCCTACGAGCAGTACTTC. The chain has TRBV5-6 and TRBJ2-7; 12 bases line up with TRBD1. The CDR3 has 18 amino acids. V dropped 4 bases and J dropped 0; count of bases not matched to a gene: 11. Germline V gene sequence: CDR1 SGHDT, CDR2 YYEEEE. Supplemented by reference TRBV5-6 and TRBJ2-7, the full variable domain reads DAGVTQSPTHLIKTRGQQVTLRCSPKSGHDTVSWYQQALGQGPQFIFQYYEEEERQRGNFPDRFSGHQFPNYSSELNVNALLLGDSALYLCASSGTGTGGHYSYEQYFGPGTRLTVT.

This clone was observed a few times. The CDR3 sequence is CASKTSGFDIMNTEAFF. Written as DNA, the CDR3 is TGTGCCAGCAAAACCTCAGGATTTGACATAATGAACACTGAAGCTTTCTTT. V and J are TRBV28 and TRBJ1-1, with D hard to call. CDR3 length equals 17 residues. Trimming removed 7 bases from V and 0 bases from J, with 21 bases in between. Germline CDR1 is MDHEN and CDR2 is SYDVKM.

CDR3 loop: CASSRGTDLTEAFF. Written as DNA, the CDR3 is TGTGCCAGCAGCCGCGGGACGGACCTCACTGAAGCTTTCTTT. The V call is TRBV14, the J call TRBJ1-1; possible D gene TRBD1, 5 bases. Looked up from germline, CDR1 is SGHDN and CDR2 is FVKESK. The CDR3 is 14 amino acids. Trimming left V 4 bases short and J 4 bases short, with 13 bases between. Using reference TRBV14 and TRBJ1-1 for the parts outside the CDR3, the full variable domain is EAGVTQFPSHSVIEKGQTVTLRCDPISGHDNLYWYRRVMGKEIKFLLHFVKESKQDESGMPNNRFLAERTGGTYSTLKVQPAELEDSGVYFCASSRGTDLTEAFFGQGTRLTVV.